Sequencing of this T cell receptor (beta chain) was carried out in a study of early T cells in non-severe SARS-CoV-2 infection. On the study more broadly: Unsorted whole-blood RNA was sequenced in bulk, leaving chains unpaired.

This clonotype was seen many times. As yet, its antigen is unknown. The library protocol tagged individual cDNA molecules with unique molecular identifiers. TCRdb fed the 5' RACE reads into MiXCR, producing one record per CDR3 protein. This sample has 55,000 to 75,000 distinct CDR3 sequences, with less than 9.5% found just once. Study-level findings and limits: Clonotype matching in VDJdb favored anti-spike CD8 responses and did not capture private and CD4 specificities.

This CDR3 comprises 11 residues. Germline CDR1 reads MDHEN; CDR2 reads SYDVKM. Trimming shortened V by 8 bases and J by 8 bases, and 12 bases separated the two germline ends. The sample comprised whole blood. The V and J genes are TRBV28 and TRBJ1-2; TRBD1 is a possible D gene (5 bases). The sequence derives from an adult who was a healthcare worker with PCR-confirmed SARS-CoV-2 infection or an uninfected control (not recorded which). Here the CDR3 reads CASHVEGGYTF. CDR3 DNA: TGTGCCAGCCACGTGGAGGGGGGCTACACCTTC.